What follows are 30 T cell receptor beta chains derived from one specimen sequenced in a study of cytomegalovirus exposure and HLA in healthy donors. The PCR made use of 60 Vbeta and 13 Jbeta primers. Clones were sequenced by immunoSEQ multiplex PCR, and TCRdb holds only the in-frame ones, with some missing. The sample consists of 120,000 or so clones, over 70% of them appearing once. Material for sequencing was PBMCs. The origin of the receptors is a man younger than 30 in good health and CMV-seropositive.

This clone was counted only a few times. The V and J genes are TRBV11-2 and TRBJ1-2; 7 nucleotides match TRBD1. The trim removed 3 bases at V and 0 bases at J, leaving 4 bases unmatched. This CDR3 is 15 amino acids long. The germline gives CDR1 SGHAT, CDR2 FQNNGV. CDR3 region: CASSLTGLPNYGYTF. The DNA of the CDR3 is TGTGCCAGCAGCTTGACAGGGCTTCCTAACTATGGCTACACCTTC.

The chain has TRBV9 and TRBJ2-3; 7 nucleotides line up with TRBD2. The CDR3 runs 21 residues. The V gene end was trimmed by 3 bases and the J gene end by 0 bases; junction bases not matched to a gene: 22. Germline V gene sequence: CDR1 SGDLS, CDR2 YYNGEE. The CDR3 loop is CASSASSGGGPESSSTDTQYF. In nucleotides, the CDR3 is TGTGCCAGCAGCGCCTCCTCGGGGGGAGGTCCGGAATCTTCTAGCACAGATACGCAGTATTTT.

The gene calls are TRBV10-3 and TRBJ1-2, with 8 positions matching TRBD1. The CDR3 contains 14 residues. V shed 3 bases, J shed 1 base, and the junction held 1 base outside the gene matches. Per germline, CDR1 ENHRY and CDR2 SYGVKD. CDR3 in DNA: TGTGCCATCAGTGACAGGGGGCATAACTATGGCTACACCTTC. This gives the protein CAISDRGHNYGYTF.

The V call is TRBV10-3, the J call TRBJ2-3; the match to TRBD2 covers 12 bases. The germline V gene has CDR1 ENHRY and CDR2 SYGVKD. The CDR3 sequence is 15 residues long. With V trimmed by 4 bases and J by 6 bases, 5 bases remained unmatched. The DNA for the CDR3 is TGTGCCATCAGTGGTACTAGCGGGGGGCCTGATACGCAGTATTTT. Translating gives CAISGTSGGPDTQYF.

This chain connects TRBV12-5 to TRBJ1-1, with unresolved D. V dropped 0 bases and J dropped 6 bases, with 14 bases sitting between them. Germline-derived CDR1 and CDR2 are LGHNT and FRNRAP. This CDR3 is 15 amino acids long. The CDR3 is CASGLVPHIGAEAFF. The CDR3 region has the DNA TGTGCTAGTGGTTTGGTACCGCATATCGGGGCTGAAGCTTTCTTT.

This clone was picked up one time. CDR3 in DNA: TGTGCCAGCAGTCGGGACAGGGGGGACGAGCAGTACTTC. Its translation is CASSRDRGDEQYF. The chain carries TRBV5-6 and TRBJ2-7; 11 positions agree with TRBD1. The germline CDR1 and CDR2 sequences are SGHDT and YYEEEE. J gave up 5 bases and V 5 bases, and 3 bases lay outside the gene matches. This CDR3 has 13 residues.

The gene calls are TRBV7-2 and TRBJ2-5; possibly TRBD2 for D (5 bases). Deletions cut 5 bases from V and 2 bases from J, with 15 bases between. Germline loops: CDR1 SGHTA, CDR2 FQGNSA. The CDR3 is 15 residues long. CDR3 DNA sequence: TGTGCCAGCAGCCTGGACTGGACCAGACAAGAGACCCAGTACTTC. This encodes CASSLDWTRQETQYF. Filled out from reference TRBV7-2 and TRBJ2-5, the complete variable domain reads GAGVSQSPSNKVTEKGKDVELRCDPISGHTALYWYRQSLGQGLEFLIYFQGNSAPDKSGLPSDRFSAERTGGSVSTLTIQRTQQEDSAVYLCASSLDWTRQETQYFGPGTRLLVL.

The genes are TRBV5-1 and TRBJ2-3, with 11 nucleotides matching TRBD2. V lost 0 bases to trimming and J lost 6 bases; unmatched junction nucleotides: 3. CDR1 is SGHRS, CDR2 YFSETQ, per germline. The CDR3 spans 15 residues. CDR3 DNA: TGCGCCAGCAGCTTGGGACTAGCGGGAATGGATACGCAGTATTTT. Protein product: CASSLGLAGMDTQYF.

The CDR3 DNA follows: TGTGCCAGCTCACCATCAGGGGGCGAAGACGAGCAGTACTTC. Translating gives CASSPSGGEDEQYF. The rearrangement uses TRBV18 and TRBJ2-7; 8 nucleotides agree with TRBD1. CDR3 length: 14 residues. Germline CDR1 reads KGHSH; CDR2 reads LQKENI. V lost 2 bases, J lost 5 bases, and 5 bases stayed unmatched.

CDR3 in DNA: TGTGCCAGCAGGTCTCAGAGGGTGAACACTGAAGCTTTCTTT. Its protein product is CASRSQRVNTEAFF. The chain joins TRBV2 to TRBJ1-1; D remains unclear. This CDR3 region has 14 residues. The V end was cut by 6 bases, the J end by 0 bases, with 11 bases between. Looked up from germline, CDR1 is SNHLY and CDR2 is FYNNEI.

The CDR3 DNA is TGTGCCAGCAGATTGGGGACTGACAACAATGAGCAGTTCTTC. This translates into CASRLGTDNNEQFF. V gene TRBV7-8 combines with J gene TRBJ2-1; TRBD2 might be the D (6 bases). Deletions cut 6 bases from V and 5 bases from J, with 14 bases between. This CDR3 comprises 14 residues. Per germline, CDR1 SGHVS and CDR2 FQNEAQ.

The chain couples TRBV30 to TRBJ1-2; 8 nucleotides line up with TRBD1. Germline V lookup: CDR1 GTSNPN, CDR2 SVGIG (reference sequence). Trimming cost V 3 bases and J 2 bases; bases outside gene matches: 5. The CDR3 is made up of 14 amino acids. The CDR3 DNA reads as TGTGCCTGGAGCGGGACAGGAGTGAACTATGGCTACACCTTC. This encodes CAWSGTGVNYGYTF.

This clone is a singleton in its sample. The CDR3 region is CASTPRGRARNQPQHF. CDR3 DNA sequence: TGTGCCAGCACCCCCAGGGGCCGTGCACGCAATCAGCCCCAGCATTTT. V and J are TRBV6-6 and TRBJ1-5; D perhaps matches TRBD1 (6 bases). The V gene lost 7 bases and the J gene lost 2 bases, with 18 bases spanning the gap. The CDR3 spans 16 residues. Germline V lookup: CDR1 MNHNY, CDR2 SVGAGI (reference sequence).

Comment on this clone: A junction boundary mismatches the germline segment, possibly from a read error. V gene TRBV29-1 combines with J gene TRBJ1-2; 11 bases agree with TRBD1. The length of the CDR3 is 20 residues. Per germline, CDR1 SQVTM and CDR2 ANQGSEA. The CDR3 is CSVEGLGTGGRPPSNYDYTF. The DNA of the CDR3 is TGCAGCGTTGAAGGTTTGGGGACAGGGGGTCGCCCCCCTTCTAACTATGACTACACCTTC.

CDR3 in amino acids: CASSVGTDSGNTIYF. The DNA for the CDR3 is TGTGCCAGCAGCGTAGGGACAGACTCTGGAAACACCATATATTTT. The chain combines TRBV9 with TRBJ1-3; maybe TRBD1 (6 bases). Germline values: CDR1 SGDLS, CDR2 YYNGEE. Deletions cut 0 bases from V and 0 bases from J, with 7 bases between. The CDR3 length is 15 residues.

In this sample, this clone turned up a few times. CDR3 in amino acids: CASSGQEGTEAFF. The CDR3 bases are TGTGCCAGCAGTGGACAGGAGGGTACTGAAGCTTTCTTT. V gene TRBV7-9 combines with J gene TRBJ1-1, with 7 positions matching TRBD1. The germline gives CDR1 SEHNR, CDR2 FQNEAQ (reference sequence). The CDR3 has 13 residues. After removal of 6 bases from V and 5 bases from J, the junction contained 6 bases not matched to a gene. Combining the CDR3 with reference TRBV7-9 and TRBJ1-1 gives the whole variable domain DTGVSQNPRHKITKRGQNVTFRCDPISEHNRLYWYRQTLGQGPEFLTYFQNEAQLEKSRLLSDRFSAERPKGSFSTLEIQRTEQGDSAMYLCASSGQEGTEAFFGQGTRLTVV.

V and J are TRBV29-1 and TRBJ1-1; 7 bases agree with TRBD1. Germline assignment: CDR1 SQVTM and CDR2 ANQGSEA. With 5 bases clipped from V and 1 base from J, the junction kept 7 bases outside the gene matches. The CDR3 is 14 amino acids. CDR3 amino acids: CSVMDRPRNTEAFF. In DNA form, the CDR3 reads TGCAGCGTTATGGACAGGCCCAGGAACACTGAAGCTTTCTTT.

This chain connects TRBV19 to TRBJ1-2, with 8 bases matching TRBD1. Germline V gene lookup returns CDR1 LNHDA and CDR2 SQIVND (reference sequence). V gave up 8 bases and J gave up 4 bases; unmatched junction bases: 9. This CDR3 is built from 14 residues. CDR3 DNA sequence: TGTGCCAGTTATCAACAGGGGGTTGGCTATGGCTACACCTTC. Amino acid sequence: CASYQQGVGYGYTF. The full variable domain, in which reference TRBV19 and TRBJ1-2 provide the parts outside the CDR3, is DGGITQSPKYLFRKEGQNVTLSCEQNLNHDAMYWYRQDPGQGLRLIYYSQIVNDFQKGDIAEGYSVSREKKESFPLTVTSAQKNPTAFYLCASYQQGVGYGYTFGSGTRLTVV.

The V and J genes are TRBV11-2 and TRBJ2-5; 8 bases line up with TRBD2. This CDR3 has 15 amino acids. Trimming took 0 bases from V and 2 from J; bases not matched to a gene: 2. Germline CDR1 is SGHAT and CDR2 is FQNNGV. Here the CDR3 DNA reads TGTGCCAGCAGCTTAGATCGGGGGGGACAAGAGACCCAGTACTTC. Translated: CASSLDRGGQETQYF.

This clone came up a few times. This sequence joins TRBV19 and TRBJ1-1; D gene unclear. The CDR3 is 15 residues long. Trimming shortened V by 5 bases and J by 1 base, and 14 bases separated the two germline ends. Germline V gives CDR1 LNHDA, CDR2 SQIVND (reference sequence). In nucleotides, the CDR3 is TGTGCCAGTAGTTCAAGCTCCCAGGAGAACACTGAAGCTTTCTTT. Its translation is CASSSSSQENTEAFF.

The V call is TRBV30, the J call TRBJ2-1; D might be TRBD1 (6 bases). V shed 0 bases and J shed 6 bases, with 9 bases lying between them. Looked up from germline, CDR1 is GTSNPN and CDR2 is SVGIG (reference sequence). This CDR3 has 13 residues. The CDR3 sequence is CAWSVAGANEQFF. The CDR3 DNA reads TGTGCCTGGAGTGTGGCAGGGGCCAATGAGCAGTTCTTC. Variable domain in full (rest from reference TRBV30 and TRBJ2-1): SQTIHQWPATLVQPVGSPLSLECTVEGTSNPNLYWYRQAAGRGLQLLFYSVGIGQISSEVPQNLSASRPQDRQFILSSKKLLLSDSGFYLCAWSVAGANEQFFGPGTRLTVL.

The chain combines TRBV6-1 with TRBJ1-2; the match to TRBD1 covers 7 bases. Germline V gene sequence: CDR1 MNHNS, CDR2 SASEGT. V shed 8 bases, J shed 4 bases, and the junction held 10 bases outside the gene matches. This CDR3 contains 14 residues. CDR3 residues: CASSTGTASYGYTF. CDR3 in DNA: TGTGCCAGCTCCACCGGGACAGCCTCCTATGGCTACACCTTC.

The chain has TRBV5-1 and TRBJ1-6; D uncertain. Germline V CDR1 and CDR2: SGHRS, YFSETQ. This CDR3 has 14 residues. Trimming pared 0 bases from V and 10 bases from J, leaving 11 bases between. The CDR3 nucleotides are TGCGCCAGCAGCTTGGGTACATTGGCCTCACCCCTCCACTTT. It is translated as CASSLGTLASPLHF.

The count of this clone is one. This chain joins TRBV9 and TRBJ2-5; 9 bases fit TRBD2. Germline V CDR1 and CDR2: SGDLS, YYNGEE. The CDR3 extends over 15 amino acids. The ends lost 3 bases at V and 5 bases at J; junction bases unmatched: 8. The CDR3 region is CASSGAGTSQETQYF. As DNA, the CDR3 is TGTGCCAGCAGCGGTGCCGGGACTAGCCAGGAGACCCAGTACTTC.

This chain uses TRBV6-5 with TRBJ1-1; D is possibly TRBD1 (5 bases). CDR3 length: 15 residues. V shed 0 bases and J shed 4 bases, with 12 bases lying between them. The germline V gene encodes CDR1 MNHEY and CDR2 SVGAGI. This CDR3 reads CASSYSSRVGTEAFF. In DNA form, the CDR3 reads TGTGCCAGCAGTTACTCGAGCAGGGTCGGCACTGAAGCTTTCTTT.

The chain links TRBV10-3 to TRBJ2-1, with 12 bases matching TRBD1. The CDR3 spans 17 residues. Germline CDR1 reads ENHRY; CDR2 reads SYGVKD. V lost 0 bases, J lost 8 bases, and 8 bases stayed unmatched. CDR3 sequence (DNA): TGTGCCATCAGTGAGTCGTATTCGGGACAGGGGGCGGATGAGCAGTTCTTC. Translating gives CAISESYSGQGADEQFF.

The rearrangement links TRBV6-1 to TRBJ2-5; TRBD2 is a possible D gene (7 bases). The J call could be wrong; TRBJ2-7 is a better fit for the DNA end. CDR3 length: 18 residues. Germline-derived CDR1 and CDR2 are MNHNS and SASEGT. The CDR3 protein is CASSEGPGGMGTPYEQYF. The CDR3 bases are TGTGCCAGCAGTGAAGGTCCGGGGGGCATGGGGACCCCCTACGAGCAGTACTTC.

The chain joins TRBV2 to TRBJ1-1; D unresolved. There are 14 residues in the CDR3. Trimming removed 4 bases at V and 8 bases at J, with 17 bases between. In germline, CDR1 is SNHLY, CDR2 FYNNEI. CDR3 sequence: CASSGVQSAREAFF. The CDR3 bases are TGTGCCAGCAGTGGGGTACAGTCAGCCCGGGAAGCTTTCTTT.

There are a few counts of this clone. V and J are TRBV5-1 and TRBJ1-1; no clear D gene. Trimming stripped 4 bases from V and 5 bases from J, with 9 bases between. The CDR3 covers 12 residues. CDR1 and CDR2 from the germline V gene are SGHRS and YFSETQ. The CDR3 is CASSPEGTEAFF. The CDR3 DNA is TGCGCCAGCAGCCCGGAGGGTACTGAAGCTTTCTTT.

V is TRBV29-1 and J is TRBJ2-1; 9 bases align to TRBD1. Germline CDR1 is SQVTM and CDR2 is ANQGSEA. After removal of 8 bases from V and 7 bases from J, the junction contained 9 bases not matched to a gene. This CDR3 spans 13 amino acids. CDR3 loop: CSCYHRGLNEQFF. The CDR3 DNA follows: TGCAGCTGTTATCACAGGGGGCTGAATGAGCAGTTCTTC.